Presented here are 15 T cell receptor beta chains from one specimen sequenced in a study of blood T cell repertoires in COVID-19. The assay was immunoSEQ multiplex PCR, and TCRdb's table has in-frame clones only and misses some. The repertoire holds around 99,000 clones, with over 80% as singletons. Input material: peripheral blood. The origin of the receptors is a woman aged 25 to 39 with acute or convalescent COVID-19.

The chain is built from TRBV5-1 and TRBJ1-4; 8 positions match TRBD1. Trimming took 2 bases from V and 5 from J; bases not matched to a gene: 14. The V gene's germline CDR1 is SGHRS and CDR2 YFSETQ. This CDR3 contains 18 residues. The CDR3 DNA reads TGCGCCAGCAGCTTTGTCCCCCATCCGGGACAGGAGAATGAAAAACTGTTTTTT. This codes for CASSFVPHPGQENEKLFF. The entire variable domain, with the rest obtained from reference TRBV5-1 and TRBJ1-4, is as follows: KAGVTQTPRYLIKTRGQQVTLSCSPISGHRSVSWYQQTPGQGLQFLFEYFSETQRNKGNFPGRFSGRQFSNSRSEMNVSTLELGDSALYLCASSFVPHPGQENEKLFFGSGTQLSVL.

The chain carries TRBV10-3 and TRBJ1-1, with TRBD1 identical over 7 bases. The CDR3 is made up of 14 amino acids. The junction had 1 base not matched to a gene; V was cut back by 2 bases and J by 1 base. The germline gives CDR1 ENHRY, CDR2 SYGVKD. CDR3 protein: CAISETGANTEAFF. In DNA, the CDR3 is TGTGCCATCAGTGAGACAGGGGCGAACACTGAAGCTTTCTTT.

The chain combines TRBV27 with TRBJ1-5; perhaps TRBD1 as D (5 bases). The germline V and J ends were trimmed by 3 bases and 5 bases, with 14 bases remaining between them. Germline V gene lookup returns CDR1 MNHEY and CDR2 SMNVEV (reference sequence). The CDR3 length is 15 residues. As DNA, the CDR3 is TGTGCCAGCAGTTTGGATTGGGGGGTTGATCAGCCCCAGCATTTT. This gives the protein CASSLDWGVDQPQHF.

This clone was found once. This rearrangement joins TRBV7-2 to TRBJ2-3, with a weak D call TRBD2 (5 bases). The V gene's germline CDR1 is SGHTA and CDR2 FQGNSA. V gave up 5 bases and J gave up 0 bases, with 9 bases separating them. CDR3 length: 14 amino acids. CDR3: CASSPSGSTDTQYF. As DNA, the CDR3 is TGTGCCAGCAGCCCGAGCGGTAGCACAGATACGCAGTATTTT.

V usage is TRBV6-1 and J usage is TRBJ1-4; 8 bases are a match to TRBD1. Germline loops: CDR1 MNHNS, CDR2 SASEGT. V shed 3 bases, J shed 8 bases, and the junction held 2 bases outside the gene matches. The CDR3 is 13 amino acids. As DNA, the CDR3 is TGTGCCAGCAGTGAGGACAGGGACGAAAAACTGTTTTTT. Encoded protein: CASSEDRDEKLFF.

The CDR3 coding sequence is TGTGCCAGCGGGACAGCTCCCCGGGATGGCTACACCTTC. This gives the protein CASGTAPRDGYTF. V and J are TRBV5-6 and TRBJ1-2; the match to TRBD1 covers 7 bases. Germline lookup yields CDR1 SGHDT and CDR2 YYEEEE. J lost 6 bases, V lost 7 bases, and 9 bases had no gene match. The CDR3 totals 13 residues.

The CDR3 spells CASSTLTGPYNEQFF. The DNA for the CDR3 is TGTGCCAGCAGCACCTTGACAGGGCCGTACAATGAGCAGTTCTTC. The rearrangement links TRBV7-2 to TRBJ2-1, with 7 bases that match TRBD1. Germline CDR1 and CDR2: SGHTA and FQGNSA. V trimming: 5 bases; J trimming: 4 bases; junction bases outside the gene matches: 8. The CDR3 extends over 15 amino acids.

This clone was counted a few times. The chain is built from TRBV19 and TRBJ1-5; perhaps TRBD1 as D (6 bases). V was trimmed by 8 bases and J by 5 bases, leaving 13 bases between them. CDR1 is LNHDA and CDR2 is SQIVND in the germline V gene (reference sequence). This CDR3 comprises 13 residues. The CDR3 sequence is CASGPNRDQPQHF. DNA of the CDR3: TGTGCCAGTGGACCCAACAGGGATCAGCCCCAGCATTTT.

V and J are TRBV6-5 and TRBJ1-1, with 7 bases aligning to TRBD1. J was trimmed by 1 base and V by 6 bases; bases with no gene match: 2. CDR3 length: 13 amino acids. Germline V gives CDR1 MNHEY, CDR2 SVGAGI. As DNA, the CDR3 is TGTGCCAGCAGGGACAGGACGAACACTGAAGCTTTCTTT. It yields the protein CASRDRTNTEAFF.

The chain couples TRBV11-3 to TRBJ1-5; no clear D gene. The germline V and J ends were trimmed by 6 bases and 0 bases, with 18 bases remaining between them. This CDR3 contains 17 residues. Germline lookup yields CDR1 SGHNT and CDR2 YENEEA. The CDR3 protein is CASRNLRLAASNQPQHF. The CDR3 coding sequence is TGTGCCAGCAGGAATCTACGGTTGGCGGCTAGCAATCAGCCCCAGCATTTT.

Note on this clone: Other DNA sequences in this sample translate to the same CDR3. The J gene is TRBJ2-2, the V gene TRBV7-8; D remains ambiguous. The germline gives CDR1 SGHVS, CDR2 FQNEAQ. The V gene lost 1 base and the J gene lost 0 bases, with 6 bases spanning the gap. The length of the CDR3 is 15 residues. CDR3 sequence reads: CASSLVSANTGELFF. CDR3 nucleotides: TGTGCCAGCAGCTTAGTATCTGCGAACACCGGGGAGCTGTTTTTT. Combining the CDR3 with reference TRBV7-8 and TRBJ2-2 gives the whole variable domain GAGVSQSPRYKVAKRGQDVALRCDPISGHVSLFWYQQALGQGPEFLTYFQNEAQLDKSGLPSDRFFAERPEGSVSTLKIQRTQQEDSAVYLCASSLVSANTGELFFGEGSRLTVL.

The V call is TRBV7-3, the J call TRBJ2-3; D gene uncertain. Trimming removed 9 bases from V and 0 bases from J, with 13 bases in between. The CDR3 loop spans 14 amino acids. Looked up from germline, CDR1 is SGHTA and CDR2 is FQGTGA. The CDR3 loop is CASRSAISTDTQYF. The CDR3 region has the DNA TGTGCCAGTCGCAGCGCAATAAGCACAGATACGCAGTATTTT.

The chain is built from TRBV6-5 and TRBJ2-3; the match to TRBD1 covers 8 bases. The CDR3 totals 14 residues. With 7 bases clipped from V and 6 bases from J, the junction kept 9 bases outside the gene matches. Germline CDR1 MNHEY, CDR2 SVGAGI. CDR3 residues: CASKVQGATDTQYF. CDR3 DNA: TGTGCCAGCAAAGTTCAGGGGGCGACTGATACGCAGTATTTT.

The chain joins TRBV6-5 to TRBJ2-1, with TRBD1 as a possible D gene (6 bases). The germline V gene encodes CDR1 MNHEY and CDR2 SVGAGI. The CDR3 runs 11 residues. V lost 3 bases and J 10 bases, leaving 7 bases between the germline ends. The CDR3 DNA follows: TGTGCCAGCAGTTATGGGGGCGAGCAGTTCTTC. Encoded protein: CASSYGGEQFF.

This chain uses TRBV28 with TRBJ1-5; TRBD1 might be the D (5 bases). CDR3 length equals 14 residues. V lost 2 bases and J lost 7, with 12 bases in between. Germline values: CDR1 MDHEN, CDR2 SYDVKM. The CDR3, as DNA: TGTGCCAGCAGTTTACCAGGGCTAGAGCAGCCCCAGCATTTT. Amino acids: CASSLPGLEQPQHF.